The source of this T cell receptor (beta chain) is a study of PD-1 blockade in mismatch repair-deficient tumors (dated by TCRdb to the late 2010s). Study-level background: Between September 2013 and September 2016, roughly 78 consecutive patients with 11 to 13 mismatch repair-deficient cancer types, all previously treated and progressing, were enrolled in the trial. Deep sequencing of TCR CDR3 regions was used to track tumor-associated T cell clones in peripheral blood of patients responding to PD-1 blockade.

Comment on this clone: Its target antigen remains unknown. Qualities for individual bases were not recorded, and no much larger clone is one base off.

Library construction relied on the immunoSEQ multiplex PCR assay. The source is immuneACCESS, and TCRdb retained only in-frame sequences with V and J called. Part of the clones is not carried over; for the studies checked, unresolved V genes explain less than half of this, and the remainder is unexplained. The sample table holds under 75,000 clones, of which approximately 88% were seen once. Of the sample, approximately 15% falls within the top ten clones. Mismatch repair deficiency was established in every enrolled patient by polymerase chain reaction or immunohistochemistry. A few patients who responded to pembrolizumab therapy underwent TCR sequencing. Pembrolizumab PD-1 blockade was prospectively tested in advanced mismatch repair-deficient cancers, regardless of tissue of origin, in the phase II trial. Peripheral blood T cell samples were collected serially, before PD-1 blockade began and at several time points afterward. Blood sampling time points were reported as weeks after the first dose of pembrolizumab.

V is reduced by 1 base and J by 4 bases, leaving a spacing of 11 bases between them. The CDR1 and CDR2 encoded by the germline V gene are LGHNA and YSLEER. From the cysteine up to the phenylalanine, the CDR3 has a length of 15 residues. Just the 45-base CDR3 DNA is kept, in frame starting at base 1. Overall results and qualifications from the work: Tumor-resident clones, often undetectable in blood before treatment, expanded rapidly after pembrolizumab and then contracted, generally before radiologic responses.

The clonotype comes from an adult with mismatch repair-deficient cancer. Here the chain combines TRBV4-3 and TRBJ2-1; the D gene cannot be resolved reliably. Sequences were derived from peripheral blood, sampled 52 weeks after starting pembrolizumab. The DNA sequence follows: TGCGCCAGCAGCCAAGGTGTGATAGATTACAATGAGCAGTTCTTC. It specifies CASSQGVIDYNEQFF.